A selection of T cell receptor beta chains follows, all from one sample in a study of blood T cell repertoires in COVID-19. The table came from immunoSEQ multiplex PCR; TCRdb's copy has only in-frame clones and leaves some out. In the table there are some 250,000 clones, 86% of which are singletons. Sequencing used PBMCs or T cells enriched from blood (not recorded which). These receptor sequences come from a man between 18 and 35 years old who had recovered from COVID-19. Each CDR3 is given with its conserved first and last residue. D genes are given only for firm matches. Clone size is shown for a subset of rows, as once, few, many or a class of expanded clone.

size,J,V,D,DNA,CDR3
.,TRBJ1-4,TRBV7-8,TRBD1,TGTGCCAGCAGCTTATACAGGACAGGAAATGAAAAACTGTTTTTT,CASSLYRTGNEKLFF
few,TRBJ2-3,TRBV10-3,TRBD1,TGTGCCATCAGTGAGTCCTACAGGGGGAGGACAGATACGCAGTATTTT,CAISESYRGRTDTQYF
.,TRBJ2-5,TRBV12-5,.,TGTGCTAGTACCGGGGGCCAAGAGACCCAGTACTTC,CASTGGQETQYF
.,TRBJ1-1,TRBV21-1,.,TGTGCCAGCAGCAACAATCCGGGACAGGGGGCTCGTAACACTGAAGCTTTCTTT,CASSNNPGQGARNTEAFF
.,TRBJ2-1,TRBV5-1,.,TGCGCCAGCAGCACGGAGTACAATGAGCAGTTCTTC,CASSTEYNEQFF
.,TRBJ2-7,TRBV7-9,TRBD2,TGTGCCAGCAGCCCCAGGCGGGGGGGAGGGGTCGAGCAGTACTTC,CASSPRRGGGVEQYF
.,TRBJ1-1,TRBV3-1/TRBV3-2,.,TGTGCCAGCAGCGCTCGAGGTATGGGAGCTTTCTTT,CASSARGMGAFF
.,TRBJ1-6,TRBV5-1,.,TGCGCCAGCAGCTTGAGTTCGGACCTGGGGCATTCACCCCTCCACTTT,CASSLSSDLGHSPLHF
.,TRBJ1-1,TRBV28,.,TGTGCCAGCATAGGGGATTGGGGGGGCACTGAAGCTTTCTTT,CASIGDWGGTEAFF
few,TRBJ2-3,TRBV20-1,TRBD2,TGCAGTGCTAGTTCGTGGCGGGGGGGCACAGATACGCAGTATTTT,CSASSWRGGTDTQYF
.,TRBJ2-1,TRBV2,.,TGTGCCAGCCTTGGCAGGGACTACAATGAGCAGTTCTTC,CASLGRDYNEQFF
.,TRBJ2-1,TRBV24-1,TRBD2,TGTGCCACCAGTGGAGCGGGAGGGACCTACAATGAGCAGTTCTTC,CATSGAGGTYNEQFF
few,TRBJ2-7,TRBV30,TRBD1,TGTGCCTGGAGTGGGGGACAGGGGTTCTACGAGCAGTACTTC,CAWSGGQGFYEQYF
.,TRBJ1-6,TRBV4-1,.,TGCGCCAGCAGCCAAGAAGTAAGGACTTATAATTCACCCCTCCACTTT,CASSQEVRTYNSPLHF
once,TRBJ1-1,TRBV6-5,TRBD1,TGTGCCATCCAGGGGGGAGGCACTGAAGCTTTCTTT,CAIQGGGTEAFF
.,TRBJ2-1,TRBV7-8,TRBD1,TGTGCCAGCAGCTCCACAGGGGCCTACAATGAGCAGTTCTTC,CASSSTGAYNEQFF
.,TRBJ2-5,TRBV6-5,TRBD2,TGTGCCAGCTATGAGCGGGAGGGCCGAGAGACCCAGTACTTC,CASYEREGRETQYF
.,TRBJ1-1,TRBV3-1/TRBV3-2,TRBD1,TGTGCCAGCAGCCAAGCATGGACAGGGGGCACTGAAGCTTTCTTT,CASSQAWTGGTEAFF
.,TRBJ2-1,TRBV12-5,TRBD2,TGTGCTAGTGGGGGGACTAGCGGGAAAGTCGATGAGCAGTTCTTC,CASGGTSGKVDEQFF
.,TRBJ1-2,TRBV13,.,TGTGCCAGCACTCAGGGCTATGGCTACACCTTC,CASTQGYGYTF
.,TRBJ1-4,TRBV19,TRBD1,TGTGCCACCAACCCCGGCTGGGACAGGGTTGCAACTAATGAAAAACTGTTTTTT,CATNPGWDRVATNEKLFF
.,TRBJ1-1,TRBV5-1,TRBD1,TGCGCCAGCAGCTTGGGTGGGACAGGGCGCAACACTGAAGCTTTCTTT,CASSLGGTGRNTEAFF
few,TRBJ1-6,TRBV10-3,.,TGTGCCATCAGTGCTCCCCTTTCACCCCTCCACTTT,CAISAPLSPLHF
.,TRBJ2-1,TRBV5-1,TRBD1,TGCGCCAGCAGCCCACAGGGGGACAATGAGCAGTTCTTC,CASSPQGDNEQFF
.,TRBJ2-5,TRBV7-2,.,TGTGCCAGCAGCCTGAGGCGCCAAGAGACCCAGTACTTC,CASSLRRQETQYF
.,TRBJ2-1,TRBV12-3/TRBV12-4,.,TGTGCCAGCAGTTTTCTCAATGAGCAGTTCTTC,CASSFLNEQFF
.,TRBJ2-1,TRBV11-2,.,TGTGCCGGCAGCTTAGAATGGGCTGAGCAGTTCTTC,CAGSLEWAEQFF
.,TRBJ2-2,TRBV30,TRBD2,TGTGCCTGGGCGGGACTAGCGGGATTTCGTGGCGGGGAGCTGTTTTTT,CAWAGLAGFRGGELFF
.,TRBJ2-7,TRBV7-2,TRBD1,TGTGCCAGCAGCCTTTTGACAGGGCAGTCGGGCGAGCAGTACTTC,CASSLLTGQSGEQYF
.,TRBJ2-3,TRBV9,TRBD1,TGTGCCAGCAGCCCGAGACAGGGCCTAGCAACAGATACGCAGTATTTT,CASSPRQGLATDTQYF
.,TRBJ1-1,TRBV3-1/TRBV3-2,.,TGTGCCAGCAGCTTCTCCCCTGGAGCGTCGGCTTTCTTT,CASSFSPGASAFF
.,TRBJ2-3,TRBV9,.,TGTGCCAGCAGCGTAGCGCCTAGCGCAGATACGCAGTATTTT,CASSVAPSADTQYF
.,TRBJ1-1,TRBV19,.,TGTGCCAGTAGTATTGGGGCTGTGAACACTGAAGCTTTCTTT,CASSIGAVNTEAFF
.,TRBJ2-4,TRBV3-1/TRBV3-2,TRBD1,TGTGCCAGCAGCGGACGTGGACAGGGCCGAGAACTAGCCAAAAACATTCAGTACTTC,CASSGRGQGRELAKNIQYF
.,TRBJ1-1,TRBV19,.,TGTGCCAGTAGTATTTTTGGGGGGGACACTGAAGCTTTCTTT,CASSIFGGDTEAFF
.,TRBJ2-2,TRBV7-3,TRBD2,TGTGCCAGCAGCTTAACCAGCGGGGTAAACACCGGGGAGCTGTTTTTT,CASSLTSGVNTGELFF
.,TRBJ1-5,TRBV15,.,TGTGCCACCAGCGGAGGGGAATCGGGGTCTAGCAATCAGCCCCAGCATTTT,CATSGGESGSSNQPQHF
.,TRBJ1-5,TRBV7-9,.,TGTGCCAGCAGCTTAGGGCTCCAGCCCCAGCATTTT,CASSLGLQPQHF
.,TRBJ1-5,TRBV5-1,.,TGCGCCAGCAGCCAGGACAGTAATCAGCCCCAGCATTTT,CASSQDSNQPQHF
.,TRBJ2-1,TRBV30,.,TGTGCCTGGATGAAGAGCTCCTACAATGAGCAGTTCTTC,CAWMKSSYNEQFF
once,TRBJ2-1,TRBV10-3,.,TGTGCCATCAGAGTCGGCGGAGGGGATGAGCAGTTCTTC,CAIRVGGGDEQFF
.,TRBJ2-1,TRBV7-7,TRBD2,TGTGCTAGCAGCTTACTAGCGGGGGGGCTAAGTGAGCAGTTCTTC,CASSLLAGGLSEQFF
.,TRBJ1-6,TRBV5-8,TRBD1,TGTGCCAGCAGCTTTACAGGGGCAAGCTCCTATAATTCACCCCTCCACTTT,CASSFTGASSYNSPLHF
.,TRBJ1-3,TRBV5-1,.,TGCGCCAGCAGCCAAGGGGAAGAGCCGAACACCATATATTTT,CASSQGEEPNTIYF
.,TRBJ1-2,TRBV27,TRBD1,TGTGCCAGCAGGAACAGGGGGCATGGCTACACCTTC,CASRNRGHGYTF
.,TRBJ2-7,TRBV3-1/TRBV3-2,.,TGTGCCAGCAGCCAAGATAGTGGCGAGGGAAGAGGGGAGCAGTACTTC,CASSQDSGEGRGEQYF
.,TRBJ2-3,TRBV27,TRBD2,TGTGCCAGCGGGCGGACTAGCGGGGGGGCCACAGATACGCAGTATTTT,CASGRTSGGATDTQYF
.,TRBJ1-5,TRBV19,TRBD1,TGTGCCAGTAGTCGTATCCGGGACAGGGGGTTTCAGCCCCAGCATTTT,CASSRIRDRGFQPQHF
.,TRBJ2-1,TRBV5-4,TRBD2,TGTGCCAGCAGCTTCTCTAGCGGGAGAAATGAGCAGTTCTTC,CASSFSSGRNEQFF
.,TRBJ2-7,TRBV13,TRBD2,TGTGCCAGCAACGAAAGGACTAGCAAAAACTACGAGCAGTACTTC,CASNERTSKNYEQYF
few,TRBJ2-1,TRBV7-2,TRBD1,TGTGCCAGCAGCCGGGACAGGGGGAATGAGCAGTTCTTC,CASSRDRGNEQFF
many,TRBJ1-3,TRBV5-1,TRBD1,TGCGCCAGCAGCTTGGCCTTGACAGGGAGCTCTGGAAACACCATATATTTT,CASSLALTGSSGNTIYF
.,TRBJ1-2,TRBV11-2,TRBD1,TGTGCCAGCAGCCCAGACAGGGGGCCCGCGGGCTACACCTTC,CASSPDRGPAGYTF
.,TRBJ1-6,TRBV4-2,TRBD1,TGTGCCAGCAGCCAAGATTACCGGACAGGGGTTGCGCCCCTCCACTTT,CASSQDYRTGVAPLHF
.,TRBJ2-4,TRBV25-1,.,TGTGCCAGCGCAGACACGGCCAAAAACATTCAGTACTTC,CASADTAKNIQYF
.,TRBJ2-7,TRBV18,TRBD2,TGTGCCAGCTCATCGGGGAGACTAGCGGCTTCCTACGAGCAGTACTTC,CASSSGRLAASYEQYF
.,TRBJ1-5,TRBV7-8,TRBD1,TGTGCCAGCAGCGCCCGGACAGGGTCGGGGCAGCCCCAGCATTTT,CASSARTGSGQPQHF
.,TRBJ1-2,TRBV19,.,TGTGCCAGTAAGCCTACGACGGGGTATTATGGCTACACCTTC,CASKPTTGYYGYTF
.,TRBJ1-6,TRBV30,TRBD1,TGTGCCTGGAGAGTCCCAGGGGGTCATTCACCCCTCCACTTT,CAWRVPGGHSPLHF